This TCR beta chain emerged from a study of T-cell reconstitution after alpha-beta-depleted transplantation in children. Study-level results: Where some patients showed high TCRbeta diversity at day 60, it came from recipient T cells and thymic progenitors that had survived. Several hundred expanded graft clones reportedly gave rise to the alpha-beta T cells present about two months after transplant. When one year had passed after transplant, most T-cell counts and diversity came from newly produced T cells.

This clonotype turned up a few times. Its specificity is unknown. Unique molecular identifiers were used to barcode this TCRbeta library. A single record per CDR3 protein comes from TCRdb applying MiXCR to the PCR reads. The sample contains 84,000 or so distinct CDR3 sequences, 15% of which appear only once. Germline V lookup: CDR1 ENHRY, CDR2 SYGVKD. The CDR3 extends over 14 amino acids. V lost 6 bases to trimming and J lost 1 base; unmatched junction nucleotides: 5. The chain combines TRBV10-3 with TRBJ1-2; 7 bases are a match to TRBD1. The sequencing used PBMCs, mostly from graft donor cells, collected 180 days after TCRalphabeta/CD19-depleted stem cell transplant. The source is a male patient between 2 and 15 years old who had a stem cell transplant for acute lymphoblastic leukemia, so the T cells may come from the graft donor. The CDR3 sequence is CAISRQGINYGYTF. DNA for the CDR3: TGTGCCATCAGCCGACAGGGCATTAACTATGGCTACACCTTC.